These 21 T cell receptor beta chains share one sample of origin, sequenced in a study of regulatory and conventional T cells in RAG deficiency. Assay used: immunoSEQ multiplex PCR; TCRdb lists only in-frame clones, some missing. Among more than 30,000 clones listed, over 80% were seen once. These records were also assigned to another study, of regulatory T cells. That study adds: The primer mix had 52 TRBV and 13 TRBJ primers.

The source material was CD8+ T cells sorted from blood. The receptor set was obtained from a human donor in good health.

The gene calls are TRBV4-1 and TRBJ2-6; D may be TRBD2 (5 bases). The DNA end favors TRBJ2-7, so the J call may be wrong. The CDR3 contains 14 residues. Germline CDR1 reads MGHRA; CDR2 reads YSYEKL. The CDR3 DNA reads TGCGCCAGCCCCGGAGCGGTTGAGAACTACGAGCAGTACTTC. Translated, it gives CASPGAVENYEQYF.

The rearrangement uses TRBV6-5 and TRBJ1-6, with D unclear. V was cut by 8 bases and J by 10 bases, with 9 bases left in between. Per the germline V gene, CDR1 is MNHEY and CDR2 is SVGAGI. This CDR3 comprises 11 residues. The CDR3 is CASDGESPLHF. CDR3 in DNA: TGTGCCAGCGACGGGGAGTCACCCCTCCACTTT.

This chain uses TRBV6-5 with TRBJ2-5; D remains unclear. The V and J ends lost 5 bases and 1 base respectively, with 11 bases between them. CDR3 length: 14 residues. CDR1 is MNHEY, CDR2 SVGAGI, per germline. CDR3 in amino acids: CASSPLDPQETQYF. CDR3 in DNA: TGTGCCAGCAGTCCATTAGACCCCCAAGAGACCCAGTACTTC.

The chain employs TRBV30 and TRBJ2-1, with D uncertain. Germline values: CDR1 GTSNPN, CDR2 SVGIG (reference sequence). V was shortened by 0 bases and J by 4 bases, with 7 bases between the two germline ends. The CDR3 runs 13 residues. The CDR3: CAWSVIVYNEQFF. The CDR3 DNA is TGTGCCTGGAGTGTTATAGTTTACAATGAGCAGTTCTTC.

The chain has TRBV10-2 and TRBJ1-2; D gene unclear. V gave up 3 bases and J gave up 4 bases, with 9 bases separating them. From germline, CDR1 is WSHSY and CDR2 SAAADI. This CDR3 has 13 residues. CDR3 coding DNA: TGCGCCAGCAGTGACACGGCCCCCTATGGCTACACCTTC. It encodes CASSDTAPYGYTF.

This chain links TRBV7-9 with TRBJ2-5; D not resolved. Germline V gene sequence: CDR1 SEHNR, CDR2 FQNEAQ (reference sequence). Trimming removed 5 bases at V and 2 bases at J, with 12 bases between. This CDR3 has 14 residues. CDR3 bases: TGTGCCAGCAGCCCACCTCCAGGACAAGAGACCCAGTACTTC. This translates into CASSPPPGQETQYF.

This chain joins TRBV6-1 and TRBJ1-5; D is undetermined. The CDR3 loop spans 15 amino acids. The germline V gene has CDR1 MNHNS and CDR2 SASEGT. The ends were cut back, 7 bases at V and 6 bases at J, with 19 bases in the middle. In DNA, the CDR3 is TGTGCCAGCACGTATGATCAGGACGGTATTCAGCCCCAGCATTTT. It specifies CASTYDQDGIQPQHF.

The chain has TRBV5-1 and TRBJ1-1; D unresolved. The CDR3 spans 14 residues. V was trimmed by 4 bases and J by 0 bases, leaving 10 bases between them. Germline V gives CDR1 SGHRS, CDR2 YFSETQ. DNA of the CDR3: TGCGCCAGCAGCCTCCGGACTCTGAACACTGAAGCTTTCTTT. The encoded protein is CASSLRTLNTEAFF.

The chain links TRBV10-3 to TRBJ2-2; D possibly corresponds to TRBD2 (6 bases). Germline CDR1 ENHRY, CDR2 SYGVKD. V lost 0 bases and J 2 bases, leaving 13 bases between the germline ends. The CDR3 has 17 amino acids. The CDR3 region has the DNA TGTGCCATCAGTGAGTCCTTCGGCGGGGCCAACACCGGGGAGCTGTTTTTT. This codes for CAISESFGGANTGELFF.

The chain employs TRBV9 and TRBJ1-3; D is ambiguous. From germline, CDR1 is SGDLS and CDR2 YYNGEE. The CDR3 runs 14 residues. V lost 3 bases and J lost 1, with 8 bases in between. CDR3 coding DNA: TGTGCCAGCAGCGAGGGCACGTCTGGAAACACCATATATTTT. It is translated as CASSEGTSGNTIYF.

The gene calls are TRBV4-1 and TRBJ1-1; D is unclear. V was pared by 3 bases and J by 6 bases, with 11 bases between. The CDR3 sequence is 13 residues long. The germline V gene has CDR1 MGHRA and CDR2 YSYEKL. The DNA of the CDR3 is TGCGCCAGCAGCCAGGAGGGTATCTCTGAAGCTTTCTTT. Protein sequence: CASSQEGISEAFF.

This clone has a single count. The chain carries TRBV27 and TRBJ1-3; 9 bases agree with TRBD1. CDR3 length: 14 amino acids. Germline CDR1 reads MNHEY; CDR2 reads SMNVEV (reference sequence). Losses at the gene ends were 10 bases for V and 1 base for J; bases not matched to a gene: 5. The CDR3 sequence is CATSDRGSGNTIYF. In nucleotides, the CDR3 is TGTGCCACCTCGGACAGGGGATCTGGAAACACCATATATTTT.

The rearrangement joins TRBV9 to TRBJ2-2, with D possibly TRBD1 on 6 matching bases. Looked up from germline, CDR1 is SGDLS and CDR2 is YYNGEE. V was trimmed by 3 bases and J by 2 bases, leaving 14 bases between them. The length of the CDR3 is 16 residues. CDR3: CASSATRGINTGELFF. CDR3 nucleotide sequence: TGTGCCAGCAGCGCCACAAGGGGGATAAACACCGGGGAGCTGTTTTTT.

CDR3 amino acids: CASSEGAGWGTDTQYF. CDR3 nucleotides: TGTGCCAGCAGTGAAGGGGCAGGGTGGGGCACAGATACGCAGTATTTT. The chain combines TRBV2 with TRBJ2-3, with D maybe TRBD1 (5 bases). Germline CDR1 is SNHLY and CDR2 is FYNNEI. V lost 1 base, J lost 1 base, and 12 bases lay in between. This CDR3 contains 16 residues.

The chain carries TRBV7-9 and TRBJ1-1; the match to TRBD1 covers 9 bases. The V gene's germline CDR1 is SEHNR and CDR2 FQNEAQ (reference sequence). CDR3 length: 15 residues. V gave up 1 base and J gave up 6 bases; unmatched junction bases: 6. CDR3 amino acids: CASSLEGQGTPEAFF. The CDR3 nucleotides read TGTGCCAGCAGCTTAGAAGGACAGGGGACCCCTGAAGCTTTCTTT.

The rearrangement uses TRBV5-6 and TRBJ2-7; D is ambiguous. CDR1 is SGHDT, CDR2 YYEEEE, per germline. V lost 0 bases and J 3 bases, leaving 4 bases between the germline ends. This CDR3 is built from 12 residues. CDR3 sequence: CASSLDDYEQYF. The DNA of the CDR3 is TGTGCCAGCAGCTTGGATGACTACGAGCAGTACTTC.

In nucleotides, the CDR3 is TGTGCCAGCAGCGACGGGACATTGGGCTACACCTTC. This sequence encodes CASSDGTLGYTF. The J gene is TRBJ1-2, the V gene TRBV11-2; tentative D call: TRBD1 (6 bases). Germline loops: CDR1 SGHAT, CDR2 FQNNGV. Trimming pared 5 bases from V and 8 bases from J, leaving 12 bases between. There are 12 residues in the CDR3.

This clone was observed a few times. This rearrangement joins TRBV7-9 to TRBJ1-4; 8 positions match TRBD1. Losses at the gene ends were 5 bases for V and 4 bases for J; bases not matched to a gene: 6. This CDR3 is built from 15 residues. In germline, CDR1 is SEHNR, CDR2 FQNEAQ (reference sequence). The CDR3 region is CASSDQGASNEKLFF. The CDR3 coding sequence is TGTGCCAGCAGCGACCAGGGGGCTAGTAATGAAAAACTGTTTTTT.

The chain employs TRBV4-1 and TRBJ2-7; 7 bases line up with TRBD2. Trimming cost V 0 bases and J 3 bases; bases outside gene matches: 8. Germline values: CDR1 MGHRA, CDR2 YSYEKL. The CDR3 length is 16 residues. The CDR3 nucleotides read TGCGCCAGCAGCCAAGATCAGGGAGGGGTGAGCTACGAGCAGTACTTC. Translated, it gives CASSQDQGGVSYEQYF.

The rearrangement links TRBV7-6 to TRBJ2-1, with 7 bases that match TRBD2. Per the germline V gene, CDR1 is SGHVS and CDR2 is FNYEAQ. This CDR3 is 15 amino acids long. V lost 4 bases to trimming and J lost 8 bases; unmatched junction nucleotides: 11. The CDR3 DNA reads as TGTGCCAGCAGCTCCCCTGGCGGGAGAGGCGATGAGCAGTTCTTC. It codes for CASSSPGGRGDEQFF.

This clone was found once. The rearrangement links TRBV7-9 to TRBJ2-2; 9 nucleotides match TRBD2. V lost 5 bases to trimming and J lost 7 bases; unmatched junction nucleotides: 5. CDR3 length equals 14 residues. Germline CDR1 SEHNR, CDR2 FQNEAQ (reference sequence). This chain's CDR3 is CASSISGRNGELFF. The CDR3, as DNA: TGTGCCAGCAGCATTAGCGGGAGAAACGGGGAGCTGTTTTTT. Together with reference TRBV7-9 and TRBJ2-2, the CDR3 gives the full variable domain: DTGVSQNPRHKITKRGQNVTFRCDPISEHNRLYWYRQTLGQGPEFLTYFQNEAQLEKSRLLSDRFSAERPKGSFSTLEIQRTEQGDSAMYLCASSISGRNGELFFGEGSRLTVL.